This T cell receptor (beta chain) comes out of a study of shared clonotypes between healthy human individuals (dated by TCRdb to 2018 to 2020). About the study as a whole: A few men and a couple of women, aged 18 to 49 years, made up the cohort. For each donor, CD4 naive and CD4 memory were each run on three plates, CD8 naive on two plates, and CD8 memory on one plate. Blood TCR repertoires of about five healthy adults were deeply sequenced to estimate repertoire size and the extent of clonotype sharing between individuals. Different laboratories and diverse techniques were used to prepare libraries and sequence TCR repertoires, to increase sequencing depth and limit assay-specific biases. Leukapheresis yielded between about 0.85 and 9.5 billion PBMCs per donor.

Spanning cysteine to phenylalanine, the CDR3 consists of 14 amino acids. The read is trimmed to its CDR3 DNA, 42 bases read in frame from base 1. The donors were healthy, HIV-negative adults who had no recently reported acute infections or vaccinations. All donors were Caucasian adults living in Nashville, Tennessee, USA. CD8 memory samples were composed of magnetically selected CD45RO+ cells combined with CCR7-negative CD45RA+ effector memory (TemRA) cells. After blood collection by leukapheresis, PBMCs were isolated using Ficoll-Histopaque density gradient centrifugation and then cryopreserved in the vapor phase of liquid nitrogen. Analytical flow cytometry was used to check the purity and quantity of every magnetically sorted T cell population. Genomic DNA was isolated from each sorted fraction and quantified by UV absorbance on a Nanodrop 2000c. General findings and caveats noted by the study authors: Sampling was restricted to blood, and TCR repertoires in tissues likely differ from the TCR repertoires found in blood. Because the study included a small number of donors, the genetic and exposure-history diversity represented was limited. Approximately 4.8% of naive CD4, roughly 3.5% of naive CD8, approximately 2.2% of memory CD4, and 0.4% of memory CD8 clonotypes were shared across a few donors. Larger estimated clonotype richness was generally found for naive subsets than for memory subsets. Pairwise subsampling indicated that sequencing depth was expected to affect the degree of clonotype sharing among donors. Clonotypes shared by all four sorted-subset donors showed higher generation probabilities than non-shared clonotypes. Rarefaction of sorted-subset datasets indicated incomplete sequencing despite the large sequencing depth.

Using the deep immunoSEQ assay, multiplex PCR amplified TCR CDR3 regions from genomic DNA. For each cell subset, the extracted genomic DNA was distributed evenly across all wells of several immunoSEQ 96-well plates, and each plate served as one replicate. For sorted subsets, approximately 210 ng of genomic DNA, equivalent to 30,000 or so T cell genomes, went into each replicate PCR. Purified libraries were quantified with a Qubit 3.0 fluorometer, sized on a Bioanalyzer 2100, and re-quantified with the KAPA Library Quantification kit. Every immunoSEQ 96-well plate was sequenced on a separate single-read 150-cycle Illumina NextSeq 550 flow cell. In the authors' own workflow: Because the immunoSEQ output held only junctional sequences and lacked quality scores, the filtering could not match the filtering applied to full-length reads. Sequences were annotated with PyIR, a Python wrapper for IgBLAST v1.9, and V/J genes and CDR3 were assigned using IMGT germline references. Reads with weak V/J assignments (E-value above 1e-6), missing CDR3, stop codons, out-of-frame junctions, or ambiguous translated residues were removed. V3J clonotypes were defined as sequences sharing the same inferred V gene, J gene, and CDR3 amino acid sequence. Percentage overlap between repertoires was computed as shared unique clonotypes divided by the size of the smaller repertoire. RTK rarefaction, the Chao1 estimator, and Recon v2.1 estimates of unobserved clonotypes were used to assess repertoire richness. Generation probabilities for all TCRbeta clonotypes obtained by the gDNA method from a few donors were computed using OLGA. Here the immuneACCESS table is served through TCRdb, limited to in-frame sequences with V and J called. Missing clones are a known gap in these copies; in checked studies unresolved V genes cover under half, and the rest lacks a known reason. D and trimming were read from the DNA, whereas the V and J calls and clone size are those reported in that table. This sample is represented by approximately 92,000 clones; approximately 75% of them were singletons. The ten largest make up roughly 50% of the sample.

This clone has just one count. This clone's antigen is unknown. A junction end diverges from the germline sequence, so it may reflect a read error. The sequenced sample was memory CD8+ T cells sorted from blood. The sample's cell subset or site label is to be understood as: CD45RO+ cells pooled with CCR7-negative TemRA cells. This receptor was identified in a man aged 25-40 years in good health. The rearranged chain carries TRBV5-3 and TRBJ2-7, with TRBD2 tentatively as D gene (6 bases match). TRBV5-3 is an ORF, and what it does is uncertain. The DNA sequence reads TGTGCCAGCAGCTTTAGCGGAGACTCCTACGAGCAGTACTTC. This gives the protein CASSFSGDSYEQYF.